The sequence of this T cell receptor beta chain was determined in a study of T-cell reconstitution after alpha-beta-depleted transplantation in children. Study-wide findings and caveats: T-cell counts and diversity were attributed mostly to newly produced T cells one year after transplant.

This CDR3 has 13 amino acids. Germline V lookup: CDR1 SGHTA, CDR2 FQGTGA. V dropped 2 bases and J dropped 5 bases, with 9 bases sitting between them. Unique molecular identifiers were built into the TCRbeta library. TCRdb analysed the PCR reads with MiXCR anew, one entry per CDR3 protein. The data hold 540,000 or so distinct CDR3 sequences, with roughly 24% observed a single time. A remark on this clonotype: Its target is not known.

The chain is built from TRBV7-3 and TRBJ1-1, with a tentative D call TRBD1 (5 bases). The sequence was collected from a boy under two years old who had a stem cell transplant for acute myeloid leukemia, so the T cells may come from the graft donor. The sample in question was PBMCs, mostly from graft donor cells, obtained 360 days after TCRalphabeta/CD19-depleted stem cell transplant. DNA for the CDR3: TGTGCCAGCAGCTTACCTTGGACAACTGAAGCTTTCTTT. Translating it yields CASSLPWTTEAFF.